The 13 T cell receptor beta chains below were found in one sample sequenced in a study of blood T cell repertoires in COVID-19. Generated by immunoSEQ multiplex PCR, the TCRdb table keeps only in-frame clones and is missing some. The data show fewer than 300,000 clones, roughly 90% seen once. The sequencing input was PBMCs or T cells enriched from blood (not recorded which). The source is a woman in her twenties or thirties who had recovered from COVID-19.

The CDR3 DNA follows: TGTGCCAGCAGAATAACGGGAGGAAGGGGGACAGATACGCAGTATTTT. Its translation: CASRITGGRGTDTQYF. This sequence joins TRBV7-2 and TRBJ2-3; D may be TRBD2 (7 bases). The CDR3 runs 16 residues. CDR1 SGHTA and CDR2 FQGNSA come from the germline V gene. The V end lost 6 bases, the J end lost 3 bases, and 19 bases lay between the germline ends.

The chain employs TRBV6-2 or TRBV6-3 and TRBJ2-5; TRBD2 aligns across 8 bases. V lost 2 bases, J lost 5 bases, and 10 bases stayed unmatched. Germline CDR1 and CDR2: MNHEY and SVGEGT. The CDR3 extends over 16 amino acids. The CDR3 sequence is CASSYDLAGVRETQYF. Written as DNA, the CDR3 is TGTGCCAGCAGTTACGATCTAGCGGGTGTGAGGGAGACCCAGTACTTC.

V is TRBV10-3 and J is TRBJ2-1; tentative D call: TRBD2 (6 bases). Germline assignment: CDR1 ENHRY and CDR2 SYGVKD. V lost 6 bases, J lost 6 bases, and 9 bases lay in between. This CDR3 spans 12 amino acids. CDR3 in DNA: TGTGCCATCAGGACTAGTTCCAATGAGCAGTTCTTC. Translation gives CAIRTSSNEQFF.

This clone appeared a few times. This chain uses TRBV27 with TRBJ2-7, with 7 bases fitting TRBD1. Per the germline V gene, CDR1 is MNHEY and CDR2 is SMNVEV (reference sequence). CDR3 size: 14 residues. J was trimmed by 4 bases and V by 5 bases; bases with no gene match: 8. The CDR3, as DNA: TGTGCCAGCAGTGAGGGACAGAGGATATACGAGCAGTACTTC. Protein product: CASSEGQRIYEQYF.

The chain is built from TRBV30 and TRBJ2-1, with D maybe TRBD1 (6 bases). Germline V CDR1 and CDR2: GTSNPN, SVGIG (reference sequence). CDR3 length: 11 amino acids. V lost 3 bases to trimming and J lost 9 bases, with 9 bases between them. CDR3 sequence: CAWSAGAEQFF. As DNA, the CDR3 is TGTGCCTGGAGCGCAGGGGCTGAGCAGTTCTTC.

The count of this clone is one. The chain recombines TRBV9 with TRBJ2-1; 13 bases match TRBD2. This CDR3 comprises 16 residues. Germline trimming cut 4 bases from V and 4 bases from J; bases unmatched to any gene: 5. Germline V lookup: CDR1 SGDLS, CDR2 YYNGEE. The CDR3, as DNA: TGTGCCAGCAGCCCACCGGGACTAGCGGGATACAATGAGCAGTTCTTC. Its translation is CASSPPGLAGYNEQFF.

This CDR3 is CASSWGGGEQYF. The CDR3, as DNA: TGTGCCAGCAGCTGGGGAGGGGGCGAGCAGTACTTC. The chain joins TRBV5-6 to TRBJ2-7; a possible D gene is TRBD2 (7 bases). Germline V gene lookup returns CDR1 SGHDT and CDR2 YYEEEE. The CDR3 sequence is 12 residues long. Trimming stripped 3 bases from V and 6 bases from J, with 10 bases between.

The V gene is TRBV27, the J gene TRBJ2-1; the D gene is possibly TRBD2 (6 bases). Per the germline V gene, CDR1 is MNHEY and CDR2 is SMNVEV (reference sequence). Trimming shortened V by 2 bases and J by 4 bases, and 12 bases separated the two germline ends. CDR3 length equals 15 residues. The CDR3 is CASSLRSGQYNEQFF. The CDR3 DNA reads TGTGCCAGCAGTTTACGAAGCGGGCAATACAATGAGCAGTTCTTC.

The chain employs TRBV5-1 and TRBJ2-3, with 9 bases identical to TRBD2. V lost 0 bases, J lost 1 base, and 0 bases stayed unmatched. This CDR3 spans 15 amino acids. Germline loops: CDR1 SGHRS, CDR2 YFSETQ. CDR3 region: CASSLEREGTDTQYF. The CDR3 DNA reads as TGCGCCAGCAGCTTGGAGCGGGAGGGCACAGATACGCAGTATTTT.

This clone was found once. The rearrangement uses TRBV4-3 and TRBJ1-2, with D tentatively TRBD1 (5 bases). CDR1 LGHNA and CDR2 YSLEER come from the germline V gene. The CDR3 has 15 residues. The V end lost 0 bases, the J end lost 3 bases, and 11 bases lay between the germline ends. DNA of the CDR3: TGCGCCAGCAGCCAAGATCGGGGGGGTGACTATGGCTACACCTTC. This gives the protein CASSQDRGGDYGYTF.

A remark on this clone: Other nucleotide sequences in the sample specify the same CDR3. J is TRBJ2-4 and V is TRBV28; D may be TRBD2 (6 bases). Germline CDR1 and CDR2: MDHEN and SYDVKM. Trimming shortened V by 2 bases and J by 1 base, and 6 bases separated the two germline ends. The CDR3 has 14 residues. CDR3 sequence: CASSLGGAKNIQYF. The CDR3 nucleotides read TGTGCCAGCAGTTTAGGAGGGGCCAAAAACATTCAGTACTTC.

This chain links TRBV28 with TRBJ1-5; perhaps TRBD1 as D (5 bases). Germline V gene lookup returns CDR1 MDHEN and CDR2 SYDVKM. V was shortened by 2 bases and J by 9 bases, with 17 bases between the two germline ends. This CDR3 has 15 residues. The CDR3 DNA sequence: TGTGCCAGCAGTTTAAATCCGGGGGGGGACCCGCCCCAGCATTTT. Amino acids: CASSLNPGGDPPQHF.

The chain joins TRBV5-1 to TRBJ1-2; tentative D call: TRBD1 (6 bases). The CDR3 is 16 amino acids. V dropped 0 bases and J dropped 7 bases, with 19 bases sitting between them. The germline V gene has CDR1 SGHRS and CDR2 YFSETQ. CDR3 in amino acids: CASSLASGVSLFGYTF. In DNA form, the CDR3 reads TGCGCCAGCAGCTTGGCATCAGGGGTCTCGCTTTTTGGCTACACCTTC.